One sample yielded the 9 T cell receptor beta chains listed below, sequenced in a study of cytomegalovirus exposure and HLA in healthy donors. The PCR had 60 Vbeta and 13 Jbeta primers. Method: immunoSEQ multiplex PCR; TCRdb's copy keeps in-frame clones and lacks some. This sample has around 130,000 clones, with 84% found just once. The sample comprised PBMCs. Receptor source: a man aged 45-60 years in good health and CMV-seronegative.

This clone was picked up one time. The CDR3 DNA reads TGTGCCAGCAGTGGGTATCACGGGATCCGTGGGACTGAAGCTTTCTTT. Amino acid sequence: CASSGYHGIRGTEAFF. The chain joins TRBV2 to TRBJ1-1, with D unclear. With 4 bases removed from V and 5 bases from J, the gap between germline ends came to 20 bases. The CDR3 totals 16 residues. Germline-derived CDR1 and CDR2 are SNHLY and FYNNEI.

The V call is TRBV30, the J call TRBJ2-2, with TRBD2 matching over 7 bases. The V gene end was trimmed by 4 bases and the J gene end by 7 bases; junction bases not matched to a gene: 6. Per the germline V gene, CDR1 is GTSNPN and CDR2 is SVGIG (reference sequence). The CDR3 runs to 13 residues. For the CDR3, the DNA is TGTGCCTGGACCCGCGGGGGAGGCGGGGAGCTGTTTTTT. It is translated as CAWTRGGGGELFF.

The chain recombines TRBV19 with TRBJ1-5, with D perhaps TRBD1 (6 bases). CDR3 length: 14 residues. Deletions cut 4 bases from V and 5 bases from J, with 12 bases between. Germline assignment: CDR1 LNHDA and CDR2 SQIVND (reference sequence). Here the CDR3 DNA reads TGTGCCAGTAGTACTCAGGGGAAGGATCAGCCCCAGCATTTT. Encoded protein: CASSTQGKDQPQHF.

This clone was detected only a few times. This chain joins TRBV11-1 and TRBJ1-4; 7 bases match TRBD1. This CDR3 has 15 amino acids. CDR1 is SGHAT and CDR2 is FQDESV in the germline V gene (reference sequence). V lost 4 bases, J lost 7 bases, and 9 bases stayed unmatched. CDR3 sequence (DNA): TGTGCCAGCAGCTCCGGGACAGTAGAAATTGAAAAACTGTTTTTT. Its protein is CASSSGTVEIEKLFF.

The chain joins TRBV11-2 to TRBJ2-7; perhaps TRBD1 as D (6 bases). Trimming took 3 bases from V and 0 from J, leaving 12 bases between them. Germline V gene sequence: CDR1 SGHAT, CDR2 FQNNGV. There are 15 residues in the CDR3. In DNA form, the CDR3 reads TGTGCCAGCAGCTTTGTCCAGGGGTCCTCCTACGAGCAGTACTTC. It translates to CASSFVQGSSYEQYF.

The CDR3 DNA reads TGCGCCAGCAGCTTGGGGAGGGGCCTTACTGAAGCTTTCTTT. It is translated as CASSLGRGLTEAFF. The chain uses TRBV5-1 and TRBJ1-1, with D maybe TRBD1 (5 bases). The V end lost 0 bases, the J end lost 5 bases, and 11 bases lay between the germline ends. The CDR3 runs to 14 residues. Germline CDR1 is SGHRS and CDR2 is YFSETQ.

The V gene is TRBV5-1, the J gene TRBJ1-2; D ambiguous. CDR3 size: 15 residues. Germline lookup yields CDR1 SGHRS and CDR2 YFSETQ. V was cut by 0 bases and J by 0 bases, with 9 bases left in between. The CDR3 DNA reads TGCGCCAGCAGCTTGGCCTTGGGAGCTAACTATGGCTACACCTTC. Amino acids: CASSLALGANYGYTF.

This rearrangement joins TRBV7-2 to TRBJ1-3; no reliable D call. The CDR3 has 13 amino acids. Trimming removed 6 bases at V and 0 bases at J, with 6 bases between. Germline V CDR1 and CDR2: SGHTA, FQGNSA. The CDR3 coding sequence is TGTGCCAGCAGGCACAACTCTGGAAACACCATATATTTT. Translating gives CASRHNSGNTIYF.

This clone was counted a single time. This chain connects TRBV13 to TRBJ1-1; a possible D gene is TRBD1 (5 bases). Trimming shortened V by 1 base and J by 1 base, and 25 bases separated the two germline ends. There are 20 residues in the CDR3. CDR1 and CDR2 (germline): PRHDT, FYEKMQ (reference sequence). In nucleotides, the CDR3 is TGTGCCAGCAGCTTAGCCCCAGCAGGGTTCCTCCCATCAGCGAACACTGAAGCTTTCTTT. This encodes CASSLAPAGFLPSANTEAFF.